Sequencing of this T cell receptor (beta chain) was carried out in a study of identical twins. Study-wide results and caveats: Interpretation of the results relied on cross-sectional statistical analysis and not on following the same donors. Invariant populations such as MAIT and iNKT cells could partly muddle zero-insertion analyses. A lower insertion count was a feature of abundant cord blood beta clonotypes, with no such feature in memory repertoires.

This clonotype was detected only a few times. Its antigen is unidentified. TCRdb processed the 5' RACE reads anew with MiXCR; each CDR3 protein has one entry. Of around 530,000 distinct CDR3 sequences listed, roughly 15% were seen once; the top ten hold about 0.4%. These data were also reused for a study on yellow fever vaccine responses in identical twins.

The TCR was taken from a young woman in good health. The sequencing input was CD4+ T cells sorted from blood.

The CDR3 region has the DNA TGTGCCAGCGCAGCTAAGGGAAGGGTCGGGGGATCAGATACGCAGTATTTT. This sequence encodes CASAAKGRVGGSDTQYF. The chain combines TRBV11-2 with TRBJ2-3, with D possibly matching TRBD2 (6 bases). The germline V gene encodes CDR1 SGHAT and CDR2 FQNNGV. There are 17 residues in the CDR3. The V and J ends lost 8 bases and 4 bases respectively, with 25 bases between them.